This T cell receptor (beta chain) was retrieved from a study of blood T cell repertoires in COVID-19 (dated by TCRdb to the early 2020s). Describing the broader study: Samples covering the acute and convalescent phases of COVID-19 were provided by collaborators in the United States, Italy and Spain. The material from the prospective study consisted of cDNA or gDNA derived from T cells, B-cell-depleted T cells, or PBMCs. Deeply sampled blood TCRbeta repertoires from subjects exposed to, actively infected with, or recovered from COVID-19 were included in the dataset. The repertoires were released in a freely available public database meant as a resource for research on the immune response to SARS-CoV-2. The samples were drawn from the first 160 participants of the ongoing ImmuneRACE study and from 950 to 1,500 subjects provided by 6 global collaborators. The sample metadata nearly always contained a de-identified subject ID, COVID-19 status, age in years and sex. HLA class I and class II types, where available, came from metadata supplied by the sample provider rather than from assay-based typing.

TCRbeta CDR3 regions were amplified from genomic DNA by means of the immunoSEQ Assay, a bias-controlled multiplex PCR. Regarding the original processing steps: The number of nucleated cells in each sample was estimated by amplification of reference gene primers within the assay. Sequence reads were collapsed and filtered to measure the absolute abundance of every unique TCRbeta CDR3 rearrangement. For each sample, productive Simpson clonality was calculated by taking the square root of Simpson's diversity index across productive rearrangements. The table was pulled from immuneACCESS by TCRdb, which kept in-frame rearrangements only. Such tables lose some clones; where checked, under half of the loss comes from unresolved V genes, and the rest has no known cause. D and trimming were read from the DNA, whereas the V and J calls and clone size are those reported in that table. This sample gives over 130,000 clones in total; approximately 86% of them show up just once. About 4.2% of the sample is taken by the ten largest.

The CDR3 spans 14 residues, from the cysteine through the phenylalanine. Here the CDR3 DNA is all that survives: 42 bases in frame from base 1. A remark on this clone: No cognate antigen has been identified for it. No base-level quality is on record; no much larger clone is a single base apart.

Whole blood was collected in K2EDTA tubes by collaborating institutions according to the institutions' own protocols. Collaborator samples were shipped for TCRbeta analysis as frozen whole blood, isolated PBMCs, or DNA extracted from either sample type. General findings and caveats noted by the study authors: Clinical and demographic metadata were provided uncurated, with the amount varying by source and participant.

The sequencing input was peripheral blood. The sequence links TRBV21-1 to TRBJ2-2; the D call in the table, TRBD2, was not verified against the DNA. TRBV21-1 is a documented pseudogene. This sequence originates from a woman aged 55-75 years with active or convalescent COVID-19. The CDR3 protein: CATRDSLGTGELFF. The DNA sequence reads TGTGCCACCCGGGACTCCCTCGGAACCGGGGAGCTGTTTTTT.